This T cell receptor beta chain originates from a study of blood T cells in healthy people across ages. Study overall: With template switching, about one barcoded beta molecule was captured per two T cells. Findings and limits, study-wide: Both higher diversity and more naive CD4+ cells marked long-lived donors when set against aged donors.

J lost 3 bases, V lost 5 bases, and 14 bases had no gene match. Germline V gene sequence: CDR1 SGHTA, CDR2 FQGNSA. The CDR3 totals 17 residues. The second PCR ran about 6 to 12 cycles with a sample-barcoded 5' primer and J-beta primers. Researchers report that a template-switch adaptor with 12 random nucleotides tagged each cDNA molecule. Every sample produced at least 2.5 million CDR3-containing paired-end reads. MiXCR was run by TCRdb on the 5' RACE reads, yielding one entry per CDR3 protein. The table has some 1.8 million distinct CDR3 sequences, approximately 39% seen once. Comments on this clonotype: The antigen is not known.

The chain recombines TRBV7-2 with TRBJ2-3; 7 bases map to TRBD2. The clonotype comes from a human donor in good health. Sequenced material: blood. CDR3 in amino acids: CASSRRGAGDLTDTQYF. The CDR3 DNA reads TGTGCCAGCAGCCGGAGAGGGGCGGGGGACCTAACAGATACGCAGTATTTT.